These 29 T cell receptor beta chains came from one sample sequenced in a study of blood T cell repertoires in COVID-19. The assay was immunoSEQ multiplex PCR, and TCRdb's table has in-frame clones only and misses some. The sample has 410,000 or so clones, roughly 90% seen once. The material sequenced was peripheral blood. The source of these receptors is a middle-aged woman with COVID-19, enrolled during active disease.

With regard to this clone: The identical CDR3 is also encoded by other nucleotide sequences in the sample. CDR3 bases: TGTGCCAGCAGCGAACAGGGAAGCAGCAATCAGCCCCAGCATTTT. It codes for CASSEQGSSNQPQHF. The chain uses TRBV2 and TRBJ1-5; D perhaps matches TRBD1 (6 bases). Between the trimmed V and J ends, which lost 6 bases and 1 base, there was a span of 13 bases. Per the germline V gene, CDR1 is SNHLY and CDR2 is FYNNEI. The CDR3 is 15 residues long.

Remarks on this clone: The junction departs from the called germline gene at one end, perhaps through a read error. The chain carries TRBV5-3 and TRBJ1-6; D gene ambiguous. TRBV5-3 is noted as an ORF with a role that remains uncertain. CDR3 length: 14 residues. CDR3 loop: CARSIRFKRLELDF. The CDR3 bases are TGTGCCAGAAGCATCCGTTTCAAGCGGCTCGAGTTGGACTTT.

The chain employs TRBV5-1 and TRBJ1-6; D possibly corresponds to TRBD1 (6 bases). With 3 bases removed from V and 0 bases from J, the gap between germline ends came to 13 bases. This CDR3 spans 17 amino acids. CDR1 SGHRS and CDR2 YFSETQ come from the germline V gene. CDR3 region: CASSSGQRSSYNSPLHF. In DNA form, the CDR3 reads TGCGCCAGCAGCTCAGGACAGCGAAGCTCCTATAATTCACCCCTCCACTTT.

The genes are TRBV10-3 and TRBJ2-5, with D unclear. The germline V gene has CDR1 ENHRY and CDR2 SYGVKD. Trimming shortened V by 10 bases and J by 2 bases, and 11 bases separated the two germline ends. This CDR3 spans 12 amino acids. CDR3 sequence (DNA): TGTGCCACGAGACAAGTACAAGAGACCCAGTACTTC. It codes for CATRQVQETQYF.

The CDR3 here is CAWSATGNTIYF. The CDR3 nucleotides are TGTGCCTGGAGTGCAACAGGAAACACCATATATTTT. This chain connects TRBV30 to TRBJ1-3, with D hard to call. This CDR3 is built from 12 residues. Deletions cut 1 base from V and 4 bases from J, with 5 bases between. Germline assignment: CDR1 GTSNPN and CDR2 SVGIG (reference sequence).

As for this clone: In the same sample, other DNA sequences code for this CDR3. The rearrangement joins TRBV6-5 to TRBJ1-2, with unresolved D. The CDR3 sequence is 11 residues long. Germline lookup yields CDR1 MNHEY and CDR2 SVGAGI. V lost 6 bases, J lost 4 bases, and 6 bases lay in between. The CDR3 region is CASSSGYGYTF. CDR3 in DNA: TGTGCCAGCAGCTCCGGCTATGGCTACACCTTC.

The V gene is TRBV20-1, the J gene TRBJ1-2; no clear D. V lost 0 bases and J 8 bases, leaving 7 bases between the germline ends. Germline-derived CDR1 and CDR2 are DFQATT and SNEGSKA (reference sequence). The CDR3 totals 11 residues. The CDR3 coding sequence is TGCAGTGCTAGAGATGAGAGGGGCTACACCTTC. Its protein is CSARDERGYTF.

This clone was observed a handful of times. CDR3 in DNA: TGTGCCAGTAGTAATTTACAGGTCTCCAATGAAAAACTGTTTTTT. Translating it yields CASSNLQVSNEKLFF. The V and J genes are TRBV19 and TRBJ1-4, with a possible D match to TRBD1 (5 bases). V lost 4 bases, J lost 5 bases, and 14 bases lay in between. The CDR3 covers 15 residues. Germline-derived CDR1 and CDR2 are LNHDA and SQIVND (reference sequence).

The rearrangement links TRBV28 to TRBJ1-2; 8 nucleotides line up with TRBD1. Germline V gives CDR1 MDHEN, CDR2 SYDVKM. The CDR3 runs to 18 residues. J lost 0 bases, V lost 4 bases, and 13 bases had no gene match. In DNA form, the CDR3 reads TGTGCCAGCAGTTCACCCCTTTGGACAGGGCGGTCTAACTATGGCTACACCTTC. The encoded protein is CASSSPLWTGRSNYGYTF.

The chain's CDR3 is CASSRGGRNGYTF. As DNA, the CDR3 is TGTGCCAGCAGTCGCGGGGGGCGCAATGGCTACACCTTC. The chain has TRBV28 and TRBJ1-2; D might be TRBD1 (6 bases). Looked up from germline, CDR1 is MDHEN and CDR2 is SYDVKM. Trimming pared 5 bases from V and 6 bases from J, leaving 13 bases between. This CDR3 is built from 13 residues.

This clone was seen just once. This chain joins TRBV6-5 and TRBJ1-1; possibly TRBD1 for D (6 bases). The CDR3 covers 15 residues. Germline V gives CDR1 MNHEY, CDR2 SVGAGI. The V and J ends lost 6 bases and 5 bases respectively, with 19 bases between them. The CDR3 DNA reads TGTGCCAGCAGGGGGGCGACAGAAGCTAAGACTGAAGCTTTCTTT. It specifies CASRGATEAKTEAFF.

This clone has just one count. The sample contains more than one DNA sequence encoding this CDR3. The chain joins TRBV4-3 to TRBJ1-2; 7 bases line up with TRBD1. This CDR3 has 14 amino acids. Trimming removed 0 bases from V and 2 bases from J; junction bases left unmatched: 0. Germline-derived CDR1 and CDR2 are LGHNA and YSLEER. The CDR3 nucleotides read TGCGCCAGCAGCCAAGACAGGGGGAACTATGGCTACACCTTC. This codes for CASSQDRGNYGYTF.

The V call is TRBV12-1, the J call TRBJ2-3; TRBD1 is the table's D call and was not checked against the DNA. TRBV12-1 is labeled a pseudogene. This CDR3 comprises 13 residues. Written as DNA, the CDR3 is TGTGCCAGCAGCCGGGACAGGCCAGATACGCAGTATTTT. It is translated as CASSRDRPDTQYF.

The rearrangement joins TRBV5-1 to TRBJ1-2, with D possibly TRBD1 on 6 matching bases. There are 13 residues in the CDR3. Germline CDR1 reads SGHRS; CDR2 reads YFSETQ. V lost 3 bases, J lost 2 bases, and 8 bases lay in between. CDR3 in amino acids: CASSWTENYGYTF. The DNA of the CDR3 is TGCGCCAGCAGCTGGACAGAAAACTATGGCTACACCTTC.

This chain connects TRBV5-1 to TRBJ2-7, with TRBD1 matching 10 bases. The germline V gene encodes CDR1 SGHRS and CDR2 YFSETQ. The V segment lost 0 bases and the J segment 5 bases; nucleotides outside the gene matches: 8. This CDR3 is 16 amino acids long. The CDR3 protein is CASSLGGMGTGDEQYF. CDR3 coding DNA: TGCGCCAGCAGCTTGGGAGGTATGGGGACAGGGGACGAGCAGTACTTC.

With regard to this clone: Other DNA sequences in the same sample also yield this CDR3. DNA of the CDR3: TGTGCCAGCAGCTTGGCGGGAGGGCCGACAGATACGCAGTATTTT. This codes for CASSLAGGPTDTQYF. The rearrangement uses TRBV7-2 and TRBJ2-3; 9 bases line up with TRBD2. CDR1 is SGHTA and CDR2 is FQGNSA in the germline V gene. V lost 3 bases to trimming and J lost 3 bases; unmatched junction nucleotides: 4. This CDR3 is 15 amino acids long.

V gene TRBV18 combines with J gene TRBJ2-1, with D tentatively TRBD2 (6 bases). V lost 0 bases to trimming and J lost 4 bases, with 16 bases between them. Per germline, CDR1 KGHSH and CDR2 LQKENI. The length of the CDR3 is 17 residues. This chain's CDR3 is CASSPPGKGLPYNEQFF. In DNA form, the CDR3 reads TGTGCCAGCTCACCACCGGGGAAGGGACTGCCGTACAATGAGCAGTTCTTC. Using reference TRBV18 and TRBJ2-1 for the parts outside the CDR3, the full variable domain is NAGVMQNPRHLVRRRGQEARLRCSPMKGHSHVYWYRQLPEEGLKFMVYLQKENIIDESGMPKERFSAEFPKEGPSILRIQQVVRGDSAAYFCASSPPGKGLPYNEQFFGPGTRLTVL.

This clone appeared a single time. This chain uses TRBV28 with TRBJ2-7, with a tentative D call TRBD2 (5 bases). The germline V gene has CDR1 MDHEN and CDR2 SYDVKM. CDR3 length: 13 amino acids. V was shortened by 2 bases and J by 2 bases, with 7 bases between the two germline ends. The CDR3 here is CASSLGEPYEQYF. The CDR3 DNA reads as TGTGCCAGCAGTTTAGGGGAGCCCTACGAGCAGTACTTC.

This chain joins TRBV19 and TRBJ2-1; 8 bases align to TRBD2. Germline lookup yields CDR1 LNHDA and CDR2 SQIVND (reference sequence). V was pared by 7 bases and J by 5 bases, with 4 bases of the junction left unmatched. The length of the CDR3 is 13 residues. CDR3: CASNGGDHNEQFF. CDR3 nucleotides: TGTGCCAGTAACGGGGGGGACCACAATGAGCAGTTCTTC.

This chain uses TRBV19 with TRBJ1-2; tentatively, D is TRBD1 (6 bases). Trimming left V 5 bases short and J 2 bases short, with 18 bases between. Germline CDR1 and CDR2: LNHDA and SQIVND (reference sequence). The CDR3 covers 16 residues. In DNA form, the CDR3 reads TGTGCCAGTAGTCCCGGACAGCGTATTCAGAACTATGGCTACACCTTC. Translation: CASSPGQRIQNYGYTF.

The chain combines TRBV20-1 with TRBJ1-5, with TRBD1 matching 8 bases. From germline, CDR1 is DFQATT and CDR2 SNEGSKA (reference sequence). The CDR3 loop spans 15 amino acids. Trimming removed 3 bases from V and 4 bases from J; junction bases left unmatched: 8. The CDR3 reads CSASLQGARNQPQHF. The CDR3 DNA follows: TGCAGTGCTAGTCTCCAGGGGGCGCGGAATCAGCCCCAGCATTTT.

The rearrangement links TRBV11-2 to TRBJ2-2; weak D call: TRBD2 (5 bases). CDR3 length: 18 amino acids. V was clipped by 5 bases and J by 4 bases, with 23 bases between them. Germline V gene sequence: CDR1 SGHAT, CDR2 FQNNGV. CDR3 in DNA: TGTGCCAGCAGCCCGGCCCGTCTGACTAAGCGCCCCACCGGGGAGCTGTTTTTT. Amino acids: CASSPARLTKRPTGELFF.

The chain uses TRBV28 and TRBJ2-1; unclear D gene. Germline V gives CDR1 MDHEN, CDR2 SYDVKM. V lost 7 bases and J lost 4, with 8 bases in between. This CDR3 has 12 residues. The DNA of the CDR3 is TGTGCCAGCATTACATTATACAATGAGCAGTTCTTC. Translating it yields CASITLYNEQFF.

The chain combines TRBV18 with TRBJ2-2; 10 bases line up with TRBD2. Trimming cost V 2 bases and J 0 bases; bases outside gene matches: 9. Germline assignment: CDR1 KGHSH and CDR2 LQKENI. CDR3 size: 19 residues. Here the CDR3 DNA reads TGTGCCAGCTCACCATGGCGACTAGCGGGCCCTACGAACACCGGGGAGCTGTTTTTT. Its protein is CASSPWRLAGPTNTGELFF.

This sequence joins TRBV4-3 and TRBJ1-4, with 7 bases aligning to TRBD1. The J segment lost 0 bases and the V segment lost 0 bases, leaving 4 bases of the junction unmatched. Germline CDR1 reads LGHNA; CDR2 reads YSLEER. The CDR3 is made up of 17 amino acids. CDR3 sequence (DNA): TGCGCCAGCAGCCAAGATTACGGGACAGCAACTAATGAAAAACTGTTTTTT. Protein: CASSQDYGTATNEKLFF.

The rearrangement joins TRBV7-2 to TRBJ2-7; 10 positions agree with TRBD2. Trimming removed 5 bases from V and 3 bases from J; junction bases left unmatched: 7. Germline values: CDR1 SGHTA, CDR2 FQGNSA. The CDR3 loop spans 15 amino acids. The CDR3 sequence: CASSRTGTSDYEQYF. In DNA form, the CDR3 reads TGTGCCAGCAGCCGGACCGGGACTAGCGACTACGAGCAGTACTTC. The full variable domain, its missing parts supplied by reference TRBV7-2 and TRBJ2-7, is GAGVSQSPSNKVTEKGKDVELRCDPISGHTALYWYRQSLGQGLEFLIYFQGNSAPDKSGLPSDRFSAERTGGSVSTLTIQRTQQEDSAVYLCASSRTGTSDYEQYFGPGTRLTVT.

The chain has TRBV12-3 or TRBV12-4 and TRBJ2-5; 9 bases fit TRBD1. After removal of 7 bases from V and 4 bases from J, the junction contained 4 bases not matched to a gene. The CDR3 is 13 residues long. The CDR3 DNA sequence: TGTGCCAGCAATATACAGGGGGCAGAGACCCAGTACTTC. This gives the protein CASNIQGAETQYF.

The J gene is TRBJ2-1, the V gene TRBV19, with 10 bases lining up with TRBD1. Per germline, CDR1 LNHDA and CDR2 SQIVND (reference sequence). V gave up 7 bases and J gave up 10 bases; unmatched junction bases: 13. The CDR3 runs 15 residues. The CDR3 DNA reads TGTGCCAGTACCCTCACCCGGGACAGGGGCGAGGAGCAGTTCTTC. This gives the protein CASTLTRDRGEEQFF.

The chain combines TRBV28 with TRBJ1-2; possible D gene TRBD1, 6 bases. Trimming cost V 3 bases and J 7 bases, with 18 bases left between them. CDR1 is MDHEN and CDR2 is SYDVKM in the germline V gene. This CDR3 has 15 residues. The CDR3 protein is CASSLSLAGAFGYTF. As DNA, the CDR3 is TGTGCCAGCAGTTTGTCTCTCGCGGGGGCTTTTGGCTACACCTTC.